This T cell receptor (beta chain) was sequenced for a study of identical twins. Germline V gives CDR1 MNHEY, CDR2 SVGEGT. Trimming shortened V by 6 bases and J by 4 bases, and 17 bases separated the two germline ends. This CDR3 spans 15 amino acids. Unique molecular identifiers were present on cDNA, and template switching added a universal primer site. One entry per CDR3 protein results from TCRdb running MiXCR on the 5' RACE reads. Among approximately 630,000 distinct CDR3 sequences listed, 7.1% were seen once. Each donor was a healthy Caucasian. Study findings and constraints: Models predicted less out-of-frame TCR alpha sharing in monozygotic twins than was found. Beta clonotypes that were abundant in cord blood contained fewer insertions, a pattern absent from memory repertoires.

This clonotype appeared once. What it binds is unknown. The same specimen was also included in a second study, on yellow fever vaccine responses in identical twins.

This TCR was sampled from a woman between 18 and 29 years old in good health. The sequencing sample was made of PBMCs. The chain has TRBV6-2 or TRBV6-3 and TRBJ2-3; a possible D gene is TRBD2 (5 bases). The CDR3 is CASSSRRGRADTQYF. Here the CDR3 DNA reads TGTGCCAGCAGCTCCCGCCGGGGTCGCGCAGATACGCAGTATTTT.